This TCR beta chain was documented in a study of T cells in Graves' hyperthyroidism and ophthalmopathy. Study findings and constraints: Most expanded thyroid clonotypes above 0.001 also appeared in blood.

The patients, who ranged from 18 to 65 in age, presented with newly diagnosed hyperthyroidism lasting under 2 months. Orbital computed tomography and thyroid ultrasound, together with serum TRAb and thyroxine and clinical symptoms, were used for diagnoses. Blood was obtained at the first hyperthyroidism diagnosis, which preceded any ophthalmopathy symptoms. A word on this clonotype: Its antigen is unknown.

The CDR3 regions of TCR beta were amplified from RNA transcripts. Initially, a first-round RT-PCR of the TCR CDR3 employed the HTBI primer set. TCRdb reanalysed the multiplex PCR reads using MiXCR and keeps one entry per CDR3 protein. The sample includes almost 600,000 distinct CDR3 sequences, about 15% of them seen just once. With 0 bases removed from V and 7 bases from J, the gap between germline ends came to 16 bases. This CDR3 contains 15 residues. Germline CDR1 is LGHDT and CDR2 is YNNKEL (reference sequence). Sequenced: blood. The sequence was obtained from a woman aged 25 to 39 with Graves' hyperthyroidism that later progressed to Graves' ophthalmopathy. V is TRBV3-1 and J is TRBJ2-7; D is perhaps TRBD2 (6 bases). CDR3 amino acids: CASSQDTGSGGEQYF. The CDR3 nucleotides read TGTGCCAGCAGCCAAGATACAGGTAGCGGAGGTGAGCAGTACTTC.